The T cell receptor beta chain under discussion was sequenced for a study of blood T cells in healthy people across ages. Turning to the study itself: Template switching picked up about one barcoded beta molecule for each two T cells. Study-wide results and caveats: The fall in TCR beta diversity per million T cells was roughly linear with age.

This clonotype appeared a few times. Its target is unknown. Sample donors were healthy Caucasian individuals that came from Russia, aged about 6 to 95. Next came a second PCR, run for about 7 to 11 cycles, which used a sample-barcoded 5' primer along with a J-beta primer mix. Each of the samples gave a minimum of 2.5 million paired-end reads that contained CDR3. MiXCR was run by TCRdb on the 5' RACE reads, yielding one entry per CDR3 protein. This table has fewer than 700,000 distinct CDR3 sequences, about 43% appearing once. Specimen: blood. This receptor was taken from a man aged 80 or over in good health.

Here the CDR3 reads CASSRPDRGHDEQFF. The CDR3 nucleotides are TGTGCCAGCAGTCGTCCTGACAGGGGGCATGATGAGCAGTTCTTC. The chain carries TRBV28 and TRBJ2-1; 10 bases are a match to TRBD1. The CDR3 covers 15 residues. Germline V CDR1 and CDR2: MDHEN, SYDVKM. V shed 5 bases, J shed 8 bases, and the junction held 9 bases outside the gene matches.